The clone carrying this T cell receptor beta chain appeared a single time. What it recognizes is unknown. These data are taken from a study of a mutant IDH1 vaccine in newly diagnosed glioma. Stated time point: week 35, safety follow-up. What each vaccine dose contained was 300 ug of mutant IDH1 20-mer peptide, accompanied by topical imiquimod. Repertoires were generated with immunoSEQ multiplex PCR, while TCRdb's copy carries only in-frame clones and drops some. The sample lists over 65,000 clones, approximately 81% seen once, with about 12% in the top ten. Germline assignment: CDR1 SEHNR and CDR2 FQNEAQ (reference sequence). The germline V and J ends were trimmed by 0 bases and 7 bases, with 19 bases remaining between them. This CDR3 spans 17 amino acids.

The chain carries TRBV7-9 and TRBJ1-5, with D perhaps matching TRBD1 (5 bases). This TCR was sampled from a man between 18 and 29 years old with glioma. This sample comprised PBMCs, obtained from a glioma patient whose treatment included an IDH1 peptide vaccine. In DNA form, the CDR3 reads TGTGCCAGCAGCTTAGCGCTAAGTAGGGAGAAGGGGCAGCCCCAGCATTTT. This codes for CASSLALSREKGQPQHF.